These 15 T cell receptor beta chains originate from one sample sequenced in a study of glioma-infiltrating T cells. TCR alpha and beta CDR3 regions were amplified from RNA using iRepertoire nested multiplex PCR. MiXCR, applied by TCRdb to the multiplex PCR reads, yields one record per CDR3 protein. The profile shows about 130,000 distinct CDR3 sequences, more than 20% of them singletons. The sample was glioma tissue, nonneoplastic brain tissue, or PBMCs (not recorded which). The receptors shown here come from a human donor with low-grade glioma or glioblastoma, undergoing nonglioma brain surgery, or in good health (not recorded which).

This chain connects TRBV10-2 to TRBJ2-1; D not certain. V shed 7 bases and J shed 4 bases, with 5 bases lying between them. Germline V gives CDR1 WSHSY, CDR2 SAAADI. The CDR3 extends over 11 amino acids. The CDR3 region has the DNA TGCGCCAGCATGCAATACAATGAGCAGTTCTTC. This translates into CASMQYNEQFF.

The sample holds many counts of this clonotype. The CDR3 region is CASSQGDRVSYNEQFF. DNA of the CDR3: TGCGCCAGCAGCCAAGGGGACAGGGTGAGCTACAATGAGCAGTTCTTC. The chain couples TRBV4-1 to TRBJ2-1; 9 bases align to TRBD1. The length of the CDR3 is 16 residues. V shed 1 base and J 3 bases; nucleotides not matched to a gene: 4. Germline CDR1 and CDR2: MGHRA and YSYEKL.

V is TRBV6-4 and J is TRBJ2-7; D call uncertain. The CDR3 length is 15 residues. The germline gives CDR1 MRHNA, CDR2 SNTAGT. V was pared by 0 bases and J by 1 base, with 10 bases between. CDR3 protein: CASSDSEEVSYEQYV. Written as DNA, the CDR3 is TGTGCCAGCAGTGACTCTGAAGAAGTTTCCTACGAGCAGTACGTC.

In nucleotides, the CDR3 is TGTGCCAGCAGCCATGGGGGGCCAAAGACAGATACGCAGTATTTT. Its protein is CASSHGGPKTDTQYF. V usage is TRBV3-1 and J usage is TRBJ2-3, with D perhaps matching TRBD1 or TRBD2 (6 bases each). The V end was cut by 3 bases, the J end by 3 bases, with 13 bases between. The CDR3 covers 15 residues. CDR1 and CDR2 (germline): LGHDT, YNNKEL (reference sequence).

The chain combines TRBV12-3 or TRBV12-4 with TRBJ2-1; D may be TRBD1 (6 bases). V dropped 2 bases and J dropped 6 bases, with 8 bases sitting between them. The CDR3 consists of 13 residues. The CDR3 DNA reads TGTGCCAGCAGTTTATGGACAGTCAATGAGCAGTTCTTC. Translated: CASSLWTVNEQFF.

This clonotype was picked up one time. This clone may be a read error of a much larger clone one base away. This chain links TRBV6-1 with TRBJ2-2; D unresolved. The CDR3 spans 13 residues. CDR1 and CDR2 from the germline V gene are MNHNS and SASEGT. CDR3 DNA sequence: TGTGTCAGCCGACACCTGAACACCGGGGAGCTGTTTTTT. Residues: CVSRHLNTGELFF.

The V call is TRBV5-1, the J call TRBJ1-2; D gene uncertain. Germline values: CDR1 SGHRS, CDR2 YFSETQ. V was cut by 2 bases and J by 5 bases, with 10 bases left in between. The CDR3 consists of 13 residues. The CDR3 loop is CASSFEGKYGYTF. The DNA for the CDR3 is TGCGCCAGCAGCTTCGAGGGTAAATATGGCTACACCTTC.

This clonotype was detected only a few times. The rearrangement joins TRBV2 to TRBJ2-1; 8 bases are a match to TRBD1. The V gene's germline CDR1 is SNHLY and CDR2 FYNNEI. V lost 6 bases and J lost 0; bases outside the gene matches: 4. The CDR3 is 15 amino acids. The CDR3 here is CASRRTGSSYNEQFF. DNA for the CDR3: TGTGCCAGCAGAAGGACAGGGAGCTCCTACAATGAGCAGTTCTTC. Full variable domain (remainder filled in from reference TRBV2 and TRBJ2-1): EPEVTQTPSHQVTQMGQEVILRCVPISNHLYFYWYRQILGQKVEFLVSFYNNEISEKSEIFDDQFSVERPDGSNFTLKIRSTKLEDSAMYFCASRRTGSSYNEQFFGPGTRLTVL.

Here the CDR3 DNA reads TGTGCCAGCAGGAACAGGGGTAGCAATCAGCCCCAGCATTTT. It encodes CASRNRGSNQPQHF. The chain joins TRBV13 to TRBJ1-5; 7 nucleotides line up with TRBD1. Per germline, CDR1 PRHDT and CDR2 FYEKMQ (reference sequence). The V and J ends lost 6 bases and 0 bases, in that order; junction bases with no gene match: 2. The CDR3 sequence is 14 residues long.

This clonotype was picked up a small number of times. The gene calls are TRBV3-1 and TRBJ1-5, with D maybe TRBD1 (6 bases). The CDR3 loop spans 16 amino acids. Trimming took 3 bases from V and 3 from J, leaving 15 bases between them. In germline, CDR1 is LGHDT, CDR2 YNNKEL (reference sequence). The CDR3 is CASSQEGVLPNQPQHF. CDR3 bases: TGTGCCAGCAGCCAGGAGGGGGTCCTCCCCAATCAGCCCCAGCATTTT. Complete variable domain (other parts from reference TRBV3-1 and TRBJ1-5): DTAVSQTPKYLVTQMGNDKSIKCEQNLGHDTMYWYKQDSKKFLKIMFSYNNKELIINETVPNRFSPKSPDKAHLNLHINSLELGDSAVYFCASSQEGVLPNQPQHFGDGTRLSIL.

The chain uses TRBV7-8 and TRBJ2-3, with D possibly matching TRBD2 (6 bases). This CDR3 contains 15 residues. Germline CDR1 is SGHVS and CDR2 is FQNEAQ. Trimming pared 1 base from V and 2 bases from J, leaving 10 bases between. In nucleotides, the CDR3 is TGTGCCAGCAGCTTAGGGGACTTCTCCACAGATACGCAGTATTTT. Translating gives CASSLGDFSTDTQYF.

This clonotype was recorded a few times. One end of the junction fails to match germline, which may point to a read error. The V and J genes are TRBV7-9 and TRBJ1-2; 10 nucleotides agree with TRBD1. CDR3 size: 17 residues. Per the germline V gene, CDR1 is SEHNR and CDR2 is FQNEAQ (reference sequence). The CDR3 DNA sequence: TGTGCCAGCAACTTAGGTTCCGGGACAGGGGAATTAGATGGCTACACCTTC. Its translation is CASNLGSGTGELDGYTF.

This rearrangement joins TRBV7-8 to TRBJ1-2, with D possibly matching TRBD1 (6 bases). Trimming stripped 4 bases from V and 3 bases from J, with 21 bases between. This CDR3 spans 17 amino acids. The germline CDR1 and CDR2 sequences are SGHVS and FQNEAQ. CDR3 DNA: TGTGCCAGCAGCTCCTGGAATCGAACAGGGTTTGACTATGGCTACACCTTC. Protein sequence: CASSSWNRTGFDYGYTF. The variable domain in full, completed from reference TRBV7-8 and TRBJ1-2, reads GAGVSQSPRYKVAKRGQDVALRCDPISGHVSLFWYQQALGQGPEFLTYFQNEAQLDKSGLPSDRFFAERPEGSVSTLKIQRTQQEDSAVYLCASSSWNRTGFDYGYTFGSGTRLTVV.

This clonotype was observed a few times. The chain carries TRBV5-1 and TRBJ2-5; no clear D gene. Germline V lookup: CDR1 SGHRS, CDR2 YFSETQ. The CDR3 covers 14 residues. The V end lost 4 bases, the J end lost 1 base, and 11 bases lay between the germline ends. DNA for the CDR3: TGCGCCAGCAGCCCGACTTGGGGCCAAGAGACCCAGTACTTC. Its protein product is CASSPTWGQETQYF.

This clonotype was counted between two and nine times. The V call is TRBV12-3 or TRBV12-4, the J call TRBJ2-3, with a weak D call TRBD1 (5 bases). There are 13 residues in the CDR3. Between the trimmed V and J ends, which lost 5 bases and 5 bases, there was a span of 11 bases. The CDR3 sequence is CASSLTAKDTQYF. For the CDR3, the DNA is TGTGCCAGCAGTCTGACAGCGAAAGATACGCAGTATTTT.